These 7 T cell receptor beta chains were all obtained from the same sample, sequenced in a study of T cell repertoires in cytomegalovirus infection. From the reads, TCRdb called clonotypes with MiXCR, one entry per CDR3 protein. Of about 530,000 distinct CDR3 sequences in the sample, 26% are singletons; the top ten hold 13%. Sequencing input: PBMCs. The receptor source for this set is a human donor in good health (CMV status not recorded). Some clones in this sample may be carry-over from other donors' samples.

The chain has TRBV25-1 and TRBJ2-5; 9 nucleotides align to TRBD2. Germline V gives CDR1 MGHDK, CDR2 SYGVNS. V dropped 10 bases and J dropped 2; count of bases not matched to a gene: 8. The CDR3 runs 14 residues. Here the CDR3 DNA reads TGTGCCACAGAGCGCGGGAGGGCGCAAGAGACCCAGTACTTC. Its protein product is CATERGRAQETQYF.

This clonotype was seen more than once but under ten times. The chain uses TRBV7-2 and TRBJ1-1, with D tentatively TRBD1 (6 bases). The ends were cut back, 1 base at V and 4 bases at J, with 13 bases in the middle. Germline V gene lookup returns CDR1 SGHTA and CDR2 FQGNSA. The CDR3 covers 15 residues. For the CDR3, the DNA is TGTGCCAGCAGCTTAGACCCCACAGGGAGCACTGAAGCTTTCTTT. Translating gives CASSLDPTGSTEAFF.

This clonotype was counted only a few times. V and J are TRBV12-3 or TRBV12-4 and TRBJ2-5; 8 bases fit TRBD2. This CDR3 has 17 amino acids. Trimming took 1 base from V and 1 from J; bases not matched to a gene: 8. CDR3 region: CASSLVSIAGFQETQYF. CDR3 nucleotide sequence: TGTGCCAGCAGTTTAGTCAGTATAGCGGGATTCCAAGAGACCCAGTACTTC.

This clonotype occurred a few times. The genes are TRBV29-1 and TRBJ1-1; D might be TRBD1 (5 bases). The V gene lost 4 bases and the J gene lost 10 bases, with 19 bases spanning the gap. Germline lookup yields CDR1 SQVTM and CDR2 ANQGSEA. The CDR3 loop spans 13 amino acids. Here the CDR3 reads CSVGGGRRLGAFF. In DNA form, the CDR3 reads TGCAGCGTTGGGGGGGGACGGAGGCTCGGAGCTTTCTTT.

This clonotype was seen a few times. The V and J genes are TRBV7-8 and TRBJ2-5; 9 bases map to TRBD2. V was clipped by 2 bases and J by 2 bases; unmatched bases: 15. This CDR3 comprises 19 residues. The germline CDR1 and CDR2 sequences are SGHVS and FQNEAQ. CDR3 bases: TGTGCCAGCAGCTTAACCCGCGGGATGGTAGCGGGAGTACAAGAGACCCAGTACTTC. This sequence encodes CASSLTRGMVAGVQETQYF.

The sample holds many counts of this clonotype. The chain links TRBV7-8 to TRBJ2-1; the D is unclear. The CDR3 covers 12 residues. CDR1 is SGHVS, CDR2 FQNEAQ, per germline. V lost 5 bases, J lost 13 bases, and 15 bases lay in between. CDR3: CASSPDGVGQFF. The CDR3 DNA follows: TGTGCCAGCAGCCCCGACGGTGTAGGTCAGTTCTTC.

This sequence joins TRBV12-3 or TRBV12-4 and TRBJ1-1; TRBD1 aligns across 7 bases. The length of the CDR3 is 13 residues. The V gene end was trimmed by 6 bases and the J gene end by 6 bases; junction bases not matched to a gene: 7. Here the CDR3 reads CASRPGQSAEAFF. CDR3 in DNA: TGTGCCAGCAGACCGGGACAGAGTGCTGAAGCTTTCTTT.